The 18 T cell receptor beta chains below all came from one sample that was sequenced in a study of blood T cell repertoires in COVID-19. TCRdb's copy holds only in-frame clones and misses some; the assay was immunoSEQ multiplex PCR. The sample has approximately 270,000 clones, about nine tenths seen once. The sequenced material came from PBMCs or T cells enriched from blood (not recorded which). These TCRs come from a man aged 35-49 years who had recovered from COVID-19.

This chain links TRBV2 with TRBJ2-7, with D possibly being TRBD2 (6 bases). The CDR3 totals 15 residues. Trimming took 4 bases from V and 7 from J, leaving 20 bases between them. Looked up from germline, CDR1 is SNHLY and CDR2 is FYNNEI. In DNA form, the CDR3 reads TGTGCCAGCAGTGCGGGAGATATCTTCCCAGGGGAGCAGTACTTC. Amino acids: CASSAGDIFPGEQYF.

The CDR3 sequence: CASSYSGLAGNEQFF. CDR3 in DNA: TGTGCCAGCAGTTACTCGGGACTAGCGGGTAATGAGCAGTTCTTC. The gene calls are TRBV6-5 and TRBJ2-1, with 12 bases lining up with TRBD2. Trimming removed 0 bases from V and 7 bases from J; junction bases left unmatched: 1. The germline V gene has CDR1 MNHEY and CDR2 SVGAGI. There are 15 residues in the CDR3.

The rearrangement uses TRBV11-2 and TRBJ2-4; D unclear. The V end lost 3 bases, the J end lost 0 bases, and 9 bases lay between the germline ends. This CDR3 has 15 residues. Germline loops: CDR1 SGHAT, CDR2 FQNNGV. CDR3 sequence (DNA): TGTGCCAGCAGCTTCCTTGGCCTAGCCAAAAACATTCAGTACTTC. Translated, it gives CASSFLGLAKNIQYF.

This chain connects TRBV7-2 to TRBJ2-1, with D possibly being TRBD2 (5 bases). V gave up 1 base and J gave up 7 bases, with 17 bases separating them. Germline V gene lookup returns CDR1 SGHTA and CDR2 FQGNSA. CDR3 length: 16 residues. The CDR3 loop is CASSLVPRLAMNEQFF. Here the CDR3 DNA reads TGTGCCAGCAGCTTAGTTCCTCGATTAGCGATGAATGAGCAGTTCTTC. Drawing the rest from reference TRBV7-2 and TRBJ2-1, the complete variable domain is GAGVSQSPSNKVTEKGKDVELRCDPISGHTALYWYRQSLGQGLEFLIYFQGNSAPDKSGLPSDRFSAERTGGSVSTLTIQRTQQEDSAVYLCASSLVPRLAMNEQFFGPGTRLTVL.

The chain couples TRBV6-5 to TRBJ2-2, with D possibly being TRBD1 (5 bases). The CDR3 length is 16 residues. Trimming took 2 bases from V and 7 from J, leaving 17 bases between them. Germline V lookup: CDR1 MNHEY, CDR2 SVGAGI. In DNA form, the CDR3 reads TGTGCCAGCAGTTACCAGGGCAGGGTGATCGGCGGGGAGCTGTTTTTT. Its translation: CASSYQGRVIGGELFF.

The V and J genes are TRBV4-2 and TRBJ1-2, with D tentatively TRBD1 (5 bases). Germline values: CDR1 LGHNA, CDR2 YNFKEQ. The CDR3 totals 16 residues. The germline V and J ends were trimmed by 1 base and 3 bases, with 15 bases remaining between them. The CDR3 DNA follows: TGTGCCAGCAGCCAAGTTTTTTTAGGGGTGGACTATGGCTACACCTTC. Protein product: CASSQVFLGVDYGYTF.

The V and J genes are TRBV30 and TRBJ1-1; a weak D match, TRBD1 (5 bases). Germline V gene lookup returns CDR1 GTSNPN and CDR2 SVGIG (reference sequence). The ends were cut back, 3 bases at V and 5 bases at J, with 16 bases in the middle. The CDR3 is 14 amino acids. The CDR3 here is CAWSRPLRGTEAFF. In DNA form, the CDR3 reads TGTGCCTGGAGCCGGCCCCTCCGGGGGACTGAAGCTTTCTTT. Together with reference TRBV30 and TRBJ1-1, the CDR3 gives the full variable domain: SQTIHQWPATLVQPVGSPLSLECTVEGTSNPNLYWYRQAAGRGLQLLFYSVGIGQISSEVPQNLSASRPQDRQFILSSKKLLLSDSGFYLCAWSRPLRGTEAFFGQGTRLTVV.

The rearrangement joins TRBV2 to TRBJ1-6; D not certain. CDR1 and CDR2 (germline): SNHLY, FYNNEI. The germline V and J ends were trimmed by 4 bases and 2 bases, with 6 bases remaining between them. The CDR3 extends over 14 amino acids. The CDR3 sequence: CASSARPYNSPLHF. Written as DNA, the CDR3 is TGTGCCAGCAGTGCGAGGCCCTATAATTCACCCCTCCACTTT.

This chain connects TRBV2 to TRBJ2-6, with TRBD1 identical over 7 bases. CDR1 SNHLY and CDR2 FYNNEI come from the germline V gene. The V gene end was trimmed by 6 bases and the J gene end by 3 bases; junction bases not matched to a gene: 8. The CDR3 is made up of 16 amino acids. This CDR3 is CASSVSRGSGANVLTF. CDR3 bases: TGTGCCAGCAGCGTTTCCAGGGGGAGTGGGGCCAACGTCCTGACTTTC.

The table lists this clone with a count of one. The J gene is TRBJ1-1, the V gene TRBV7-2; D is unclear. V lost 8 bases to trimming and J lost 0 bases, with 16 bases between them. The length of the CDR3 is 15 residues. The germline V gene encodes CDR1 SGHTA and CDR2 FQGNSA. CDR3 coding DNA: TGTGCCAGCTCTATGACTGGACTCATGAACACTGAAGCTTTCTTT. Encoded protein: CASSMTGLMNTEAFF.

This clone was picked up a small number of times. V gene TRBV5-1 combines with J gene TRBJ2-7; 9 positions match TRBD1. CDR1 and CDR2 (germline): SGHRS, YFSETQ. The CDR3 consists of 14 residues. The J segment lost 5 bases and the V segment lost 5 bases, leaving 8 bases of the junction unmatched. The chain's CDR3 is CASRTRTGVNEQYF. DNA for the CDR3: TGCGCCAGCAGGACACGGACAGGGGTAAACGAGCAGTACTTC.

The chain couples TRBV11-3 to TRBJ2-1; 10 bases line up with TRBD2. J was trimmed by 5 bases and V by 2 bases; bases with no gene match: 3. CDR3 length equals 15 residues. Germline V gene sequence: CDR1 SGHNT, CDR2 YENEEA. This chain's CDR3 is CASSLTGLADNEQFF. CDR3 DNA sequence: TGTGCCAGCAGCTTAACAGGACTAGCGGACAATGAGCAGTTCTTC.

The rearrangement links TRBV19 to TRBJ2-1; 13 bases map to TRBD2. CDR3 length: 18 amino acids. The germline CDR1 and CDR2 sequences are LNHDA and SQIVND (reference sequence). With 6 bases clipped from V and 7 bases from J, the junction kept 15 bases outside the gene matches. In DNA, the CDR3 is TGTGCCAGTAGGAGAGTCGGTACTAGCGGGAGGGGAGGAAATGAGCAGTTCTTC. Encoded protein: CASRRVGTSGRGGNEQFF.

This rearrangement joins TRBV18 to TRBJ1-5; D is undetermined. V shed 6 bases and J shed 5 bases, with 14 bases lying between them. This CDR3 is 14 amino acids long. Per the germline V gene, CDR1 is KGHSH and CDR2 is LQKENI. CDR3: CASSRRELDQPQHF. CDR3 sequence (DNA): TGTGCCAGCTCGCGCCGGGAGCTAGATCAGCCCCAGCATTTT. Full variable domain (outside the CDR3, taken from reference TRBV18 and TRBJ1-5): NAGVMQNPRHLVRRRGQEARLRCSPMKGHSHVYWYRQLPEEGLKFMVYLQKENIIDESGMPKERFSAEFPKEGPSILRIQQVVRGDSAAYFCASSRRELDQPQHFGDGTRLSIL.

The chain uses TRBV14 and TRBJ1-1; unclear D gene. This CDR3 region has 12 residues. The germline V gene has CDR1 SGHDN and CDR2 FVKESK. Trimming stripped 8 bases from V and 1 base from J, with 8 bases between. The CDR3 DNA is TGTGCCAGCCAGGACTCGAACACTGAAGCTTTCTTT. Its translation is CASQDSNTEAFF.

V usage is TRBV2 and J usage is TRBJ2-2, with a weak D call TRBD1 (6 bases). The CDR3 spans 14 residues. CDR1 and CDR2 from the germline V gene are SNHLY and FYNNEI. The V end lost 8 bases, the J end lost 3 bases, and 13 bases lay between the germline ends. CDR3 coding DNA: TGTGCCAGCCTCAGCGAGGGGGACACCGGGGAGCTGTTTTTT. This gives the protein CASLSEGDTGELFF.

This clone occurred a few times. J is TRBJ2-2 and V is TRBV28; D possibly corresponds to TRBD1 (5 bases). The ends were cut back, 6 bases at V and 3 bases at J, with 17 bases in the middle. The CDR3 contains 16 residues. CDR1 MDHEN and CDR2 SYDVKM come from the germline V gene. The CDR3 sequence: CASRFLQKGYTGELFF. Written as DNA, the CDR3 is TGTGCCAGCAGGTTTCTACAGAAGGGGTACACCGGGGAGCTGTTTTTT.

This chain uses TRBV18 with TRBJ2-3; D is unclear. This CDR3 is built from 10 residues. In germline, CDR1 is KGHSH, CDR2 LQKENI. Deletions cut 6 bases from V and 4 bases from J, with 2 bases between. CDR3 protein: CASSSDTQYF. CDR3 bases: TGTGCCAGCTCCTCAGATACGCAGTATTTT.